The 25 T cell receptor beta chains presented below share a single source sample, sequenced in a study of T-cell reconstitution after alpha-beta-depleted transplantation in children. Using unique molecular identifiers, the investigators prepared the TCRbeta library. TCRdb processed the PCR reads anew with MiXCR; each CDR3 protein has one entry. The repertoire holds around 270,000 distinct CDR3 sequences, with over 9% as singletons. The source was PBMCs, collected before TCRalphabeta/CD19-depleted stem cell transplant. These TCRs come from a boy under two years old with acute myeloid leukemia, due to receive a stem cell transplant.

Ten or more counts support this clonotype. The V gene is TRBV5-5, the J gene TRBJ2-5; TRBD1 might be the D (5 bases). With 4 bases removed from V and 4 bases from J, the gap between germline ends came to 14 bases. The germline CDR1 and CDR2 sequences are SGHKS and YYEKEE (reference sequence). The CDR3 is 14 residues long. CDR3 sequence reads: CASSLQGRLETQYF. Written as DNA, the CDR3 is TGTGCCAGCAGCCTGCAGGGAAGGTTAGAGACCCAGTACTTC.

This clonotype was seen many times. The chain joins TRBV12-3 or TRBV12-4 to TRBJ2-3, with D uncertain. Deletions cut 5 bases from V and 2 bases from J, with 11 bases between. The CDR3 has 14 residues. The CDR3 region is CASSRSQYTDTQYF. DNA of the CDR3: TGTGCCAGCAGTCGCTCCCAATACACAGATACGCAGTATTTT.

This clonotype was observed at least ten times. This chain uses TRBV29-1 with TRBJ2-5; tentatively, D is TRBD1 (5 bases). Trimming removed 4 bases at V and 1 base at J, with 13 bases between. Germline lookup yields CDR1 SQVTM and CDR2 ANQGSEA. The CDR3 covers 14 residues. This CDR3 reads CSVAGWAAQETQYF. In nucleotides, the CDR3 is TGCAGCGTTGCAGGGTGGGCGGCCCAAGAGACCCAGTACTTC.

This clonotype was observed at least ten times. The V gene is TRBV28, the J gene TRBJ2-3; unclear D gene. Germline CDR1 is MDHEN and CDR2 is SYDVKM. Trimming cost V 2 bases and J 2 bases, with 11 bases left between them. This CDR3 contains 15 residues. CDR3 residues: CASSLRSPHTDTQYF. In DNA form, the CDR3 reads TGTGCCAGCAGTTTAAGGTCTCCTCACACAGATACGCAGTATTTT.

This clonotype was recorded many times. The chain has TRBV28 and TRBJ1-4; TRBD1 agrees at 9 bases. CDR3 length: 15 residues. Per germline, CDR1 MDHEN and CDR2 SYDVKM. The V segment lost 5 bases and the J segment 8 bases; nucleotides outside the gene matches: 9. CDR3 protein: CASSGPGTGTEKLFF. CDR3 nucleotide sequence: TGTGCCAGCAGTGGACCCGGGACAGGGACGGAAAAACTGTTTTTT.

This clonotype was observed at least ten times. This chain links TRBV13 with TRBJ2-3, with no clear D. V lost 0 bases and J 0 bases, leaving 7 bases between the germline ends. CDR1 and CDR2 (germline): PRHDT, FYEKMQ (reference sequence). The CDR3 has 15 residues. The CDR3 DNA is TGTGCCAGCAGCTTAGGGGGCTTGAGCACAGATACGCAGTATTTT. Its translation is CASSLGGLSTDTQYF. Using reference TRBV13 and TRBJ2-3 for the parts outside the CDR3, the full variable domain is AAGVIQSPRHLIKEKRETATLKCYPIPRHDTVYWYQQGPGQDPQFLISFYEKMQSDKGSIPDRFSAQQFSDYHSELNMSSLELGDSALYFCASSLGGLSTDTQYFGPGTRLTVL.

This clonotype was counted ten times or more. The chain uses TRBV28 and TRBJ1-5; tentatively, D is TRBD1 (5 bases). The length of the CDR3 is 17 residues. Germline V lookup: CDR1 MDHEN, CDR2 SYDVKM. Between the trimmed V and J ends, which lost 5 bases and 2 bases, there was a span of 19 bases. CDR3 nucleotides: TGTGCCAGCAGTACGCGGGGTCAGGGTTCGGGCAATCAGCCCCAGCATTTT. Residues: CASSTRGQGSGNQPQHF.

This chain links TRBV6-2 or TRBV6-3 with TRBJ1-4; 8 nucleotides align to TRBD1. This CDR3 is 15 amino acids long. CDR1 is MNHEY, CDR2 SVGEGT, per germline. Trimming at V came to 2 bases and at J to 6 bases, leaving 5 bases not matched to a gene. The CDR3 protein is CASSYHDRGDEKLFF. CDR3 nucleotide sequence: TGTGCCAGCAGTTACCACGACAGGGGTGATGAAAAACTGTTTTTT.

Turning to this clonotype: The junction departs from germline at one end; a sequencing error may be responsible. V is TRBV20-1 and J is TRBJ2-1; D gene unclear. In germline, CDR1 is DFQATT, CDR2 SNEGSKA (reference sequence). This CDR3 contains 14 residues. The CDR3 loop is CSASRLRIYNAQFF. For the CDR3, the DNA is TGCAGTGCTAGCCGATTAAGGATTTACAATGCGCAGTTCTTC.

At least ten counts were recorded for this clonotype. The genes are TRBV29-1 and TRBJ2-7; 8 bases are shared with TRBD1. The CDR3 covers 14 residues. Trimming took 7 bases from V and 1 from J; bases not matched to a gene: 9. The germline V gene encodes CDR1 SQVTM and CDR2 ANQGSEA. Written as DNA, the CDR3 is TGCAGCGCATGGACAGGGACCGTTTCCTACGAGCAGTACTTC. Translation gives CSAWTGTVSYEQYF.

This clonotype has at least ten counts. DNA of the CDR3: TGTGCCAGCAGACTAGCGGGCCGCTACGAGCAGTACTTC. This translates into CASRLAGRYEQYF. The rearrangement links TRBV27 to TRBJ2-7; the match to TRBD2 covers 9 bases. This CDR3 comprises 13 residues. Germline CDR1 MNHEY, CDR2 SMNVEV (reference sequence). Trimming cost V 6 bases and J 3 bases; bases outside gene matches: 3.

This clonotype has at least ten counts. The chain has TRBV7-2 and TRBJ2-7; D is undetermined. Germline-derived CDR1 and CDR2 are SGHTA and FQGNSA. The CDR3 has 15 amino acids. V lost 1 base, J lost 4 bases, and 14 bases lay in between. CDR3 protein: CASSLGPSVSYEQYF. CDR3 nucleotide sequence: TGTGCCAGCAGCTTAGGTCCCTCCGTCAGTTACGAGCAGTACTTC.

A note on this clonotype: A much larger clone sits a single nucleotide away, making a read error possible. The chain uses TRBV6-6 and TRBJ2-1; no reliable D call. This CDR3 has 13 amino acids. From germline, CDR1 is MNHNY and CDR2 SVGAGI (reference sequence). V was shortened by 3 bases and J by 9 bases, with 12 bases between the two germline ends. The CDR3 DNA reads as TGTGCCAGCAGTTATTTCCCCGGCCGTGAGCAGTTCTTC. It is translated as CASSYFPGREQFF.

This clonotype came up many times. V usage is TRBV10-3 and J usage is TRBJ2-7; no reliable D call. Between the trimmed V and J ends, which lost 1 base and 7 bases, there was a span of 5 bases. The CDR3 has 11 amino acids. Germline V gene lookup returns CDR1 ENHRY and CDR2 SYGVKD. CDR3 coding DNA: TGTGCCATCAGTGAGTTGAAAGAGCAGTACTTC. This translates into CAISELKEQYF.

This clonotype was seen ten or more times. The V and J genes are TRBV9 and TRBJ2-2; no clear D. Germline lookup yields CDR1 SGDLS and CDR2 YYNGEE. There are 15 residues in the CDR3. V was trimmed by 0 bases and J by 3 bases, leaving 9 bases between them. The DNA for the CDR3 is TGTGCCAGCAGCGTAGAAGTGTGGGACACCGGGGAGCTGTTTTTT. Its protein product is CASSVEVWDTGELFF.

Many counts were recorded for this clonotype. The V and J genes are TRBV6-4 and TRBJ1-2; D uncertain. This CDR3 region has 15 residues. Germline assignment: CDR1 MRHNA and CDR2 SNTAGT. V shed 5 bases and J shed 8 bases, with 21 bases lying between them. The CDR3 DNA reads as TGTGCCAGCAGTCCCCTCTCGGGCGGGGATGGAGGCTACACCTTC. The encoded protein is CASSPLSGGDGGYTF.

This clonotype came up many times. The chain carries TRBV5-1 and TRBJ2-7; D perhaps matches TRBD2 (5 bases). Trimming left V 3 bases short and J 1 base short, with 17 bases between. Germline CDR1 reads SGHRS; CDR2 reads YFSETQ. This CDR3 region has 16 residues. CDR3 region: CASSSDSPIMSYEQYF. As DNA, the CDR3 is TGCGCCAGCAGCTCGGACTCACCGATAATGTCCTACGAGCAGTACTTC.

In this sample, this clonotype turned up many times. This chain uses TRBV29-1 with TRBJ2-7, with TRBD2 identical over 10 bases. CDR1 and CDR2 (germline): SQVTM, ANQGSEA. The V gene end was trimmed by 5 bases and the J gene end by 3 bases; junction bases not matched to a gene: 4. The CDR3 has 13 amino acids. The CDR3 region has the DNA TGCAGCGTTCGAGCGGGAGGGGTCTACGAGCAGTACTTC. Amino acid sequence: CSVRAGGVYEQYF.

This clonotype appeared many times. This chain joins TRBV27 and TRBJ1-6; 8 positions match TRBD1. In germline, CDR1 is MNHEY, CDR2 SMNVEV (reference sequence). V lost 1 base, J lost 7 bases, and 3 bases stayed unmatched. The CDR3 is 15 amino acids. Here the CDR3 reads CASSLWAGGNSPLHF. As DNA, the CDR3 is TGTGCCAGCAGTTTATGGGCAGGGGGCAATTCACCCCTCCACTTT.

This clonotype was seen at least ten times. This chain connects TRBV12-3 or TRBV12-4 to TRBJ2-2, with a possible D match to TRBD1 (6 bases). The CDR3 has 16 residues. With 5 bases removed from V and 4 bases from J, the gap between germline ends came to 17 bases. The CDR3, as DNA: TGTGCCAGCAGTCCCCCACAGGGTAGAAGCACCGGGGAGCTGTTTTTT. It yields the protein CASSPPQGRSTGELFF.

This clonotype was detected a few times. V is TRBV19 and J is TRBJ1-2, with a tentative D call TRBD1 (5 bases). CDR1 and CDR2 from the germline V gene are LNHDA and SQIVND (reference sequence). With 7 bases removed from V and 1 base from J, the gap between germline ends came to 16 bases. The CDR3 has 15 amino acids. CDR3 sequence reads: CASTHHLQGNYGYTF. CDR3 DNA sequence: TGTGCCAGTACCCACCATCTCCAGGGTAACTATGGCTACACCTTC.

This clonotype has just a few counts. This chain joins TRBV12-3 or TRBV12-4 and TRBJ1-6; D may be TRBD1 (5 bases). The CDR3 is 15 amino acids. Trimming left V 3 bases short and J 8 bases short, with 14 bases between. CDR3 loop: CASSFGGGGYSPLHF. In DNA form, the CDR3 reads TGTGCCAGCAGTTTCGGGGGGGGAGGATATTCACCCCTCCACTTT.

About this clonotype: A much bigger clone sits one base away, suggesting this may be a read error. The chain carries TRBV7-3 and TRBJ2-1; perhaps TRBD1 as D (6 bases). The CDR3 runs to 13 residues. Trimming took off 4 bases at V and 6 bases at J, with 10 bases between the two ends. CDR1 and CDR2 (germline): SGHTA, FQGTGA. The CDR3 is CASSSDSFNEQFF. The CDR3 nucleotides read TGTGCCAGCAGCTCGGACAGCTTCAATGAGCAGTTCTTC. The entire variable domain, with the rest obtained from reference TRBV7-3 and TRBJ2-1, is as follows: GAGVSQTPSNKVTEKGKYVELRCDPISGHTALYWYRQSLGQGPEFLIYFQGTGAADDSGLPNDRFFAVRPEGSVSTLKIQRTERGDSAVYLCASSSDSFNEQFFGPGTRLTVL.

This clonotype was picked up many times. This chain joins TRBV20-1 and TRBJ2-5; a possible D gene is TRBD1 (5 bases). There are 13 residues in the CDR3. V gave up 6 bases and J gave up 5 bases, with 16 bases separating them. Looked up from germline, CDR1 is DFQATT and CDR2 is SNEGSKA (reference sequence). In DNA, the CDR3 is TGCAGTGCCCCCGGCCCAGGGATGGAGACCCAGTACTTC. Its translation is CSAPGPGMETQYF.

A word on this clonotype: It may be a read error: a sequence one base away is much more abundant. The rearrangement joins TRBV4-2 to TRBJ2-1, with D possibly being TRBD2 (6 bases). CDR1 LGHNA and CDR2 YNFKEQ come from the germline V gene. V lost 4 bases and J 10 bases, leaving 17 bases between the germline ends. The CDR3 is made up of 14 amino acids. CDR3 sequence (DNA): TGTGCCAGCAGCCGAGATAGGGGACTTGGCGAGCAGTTCTTC. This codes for CASSRDRGLGEQFF.